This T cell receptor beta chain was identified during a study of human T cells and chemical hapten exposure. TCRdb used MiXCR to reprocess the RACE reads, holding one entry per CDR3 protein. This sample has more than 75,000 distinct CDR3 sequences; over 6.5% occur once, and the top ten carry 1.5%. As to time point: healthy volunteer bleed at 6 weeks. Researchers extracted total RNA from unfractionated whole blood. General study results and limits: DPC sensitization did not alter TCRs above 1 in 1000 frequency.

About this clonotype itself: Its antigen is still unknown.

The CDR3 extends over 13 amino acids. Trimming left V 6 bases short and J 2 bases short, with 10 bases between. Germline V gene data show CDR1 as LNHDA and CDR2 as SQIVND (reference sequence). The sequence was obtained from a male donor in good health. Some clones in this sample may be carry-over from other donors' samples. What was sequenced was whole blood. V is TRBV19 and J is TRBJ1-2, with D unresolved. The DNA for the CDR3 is TGTGCCAGTAGGGAGGACTACAACTATGGCTACACCTTC. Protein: CASREDYNYGYTF.